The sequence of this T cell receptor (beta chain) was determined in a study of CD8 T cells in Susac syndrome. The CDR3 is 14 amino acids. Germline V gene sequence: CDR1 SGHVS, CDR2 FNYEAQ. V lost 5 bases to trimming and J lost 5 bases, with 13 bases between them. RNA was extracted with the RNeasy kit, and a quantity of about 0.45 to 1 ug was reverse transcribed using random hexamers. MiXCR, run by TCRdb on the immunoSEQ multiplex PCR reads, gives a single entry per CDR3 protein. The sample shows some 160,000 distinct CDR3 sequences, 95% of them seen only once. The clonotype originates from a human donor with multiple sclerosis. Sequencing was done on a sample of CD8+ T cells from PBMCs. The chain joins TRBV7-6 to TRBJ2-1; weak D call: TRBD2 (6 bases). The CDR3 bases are TGTGCCAGCAGCCCGGGGCGGGGACACAATGAGCAGTTCTTC. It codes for CASSPGRGHNEQFF.